This T cell receptor (beta chain) was captured in a study of human T cells and chemical hapten exposure. Study-level information: Patients having alopecia areata, totalis or universalis were mostly female.

The sample's time point: patch test 1, 2 weeks after DPC sensitization. Noted treatment: therapeutic diphenylcyclopropenone sensitization with weekly scalp DPC. This clonotype was counted many times. This CDR3 spans 12 amino acids. Germline CDR1 and CDR2: SGHTA and FQGNSA. The germline V and J ends were trimmed by 5 bases and 6 bases, with 8 bases remaining between them. Each CDR3 protein is one row after TCRdb ran MiXCR on the RACE reads. This table has some 49,000 distinct CDR3 sequences, around 9.3% appearing once. Here the sequenced sample was whole blood, taken in connection with sensitization to the hapten diphenylcyclopropenone (DPC). This rearrangement joins TRBV7-2 to TRBJ1-5, with D unclear. The clonotype comes from a woman between 50 and 59 years old with alopecia areata. Some clones in this sample may be carry-over from other donors' samples. The CDR3 region is CASSLPSQPQHF. CDR3 in DNA: TGTGCCAGCAGCCTACCTAGTCAGCCCCAGCATTTT.